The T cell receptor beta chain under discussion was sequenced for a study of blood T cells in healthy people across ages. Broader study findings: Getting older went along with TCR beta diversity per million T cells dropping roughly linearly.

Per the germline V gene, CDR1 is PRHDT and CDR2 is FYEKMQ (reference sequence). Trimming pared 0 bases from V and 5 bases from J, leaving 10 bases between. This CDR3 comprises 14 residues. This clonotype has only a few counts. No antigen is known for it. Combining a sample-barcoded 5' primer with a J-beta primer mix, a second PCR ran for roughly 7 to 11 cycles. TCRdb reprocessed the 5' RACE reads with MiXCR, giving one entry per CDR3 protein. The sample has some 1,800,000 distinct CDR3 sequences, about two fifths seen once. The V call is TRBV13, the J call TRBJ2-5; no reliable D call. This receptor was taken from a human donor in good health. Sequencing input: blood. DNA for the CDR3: TGTGCCAGCAGCTTAGGCGACGGAAAGGAGACCCAGTACTTC. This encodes CASSLGDGKETQYF. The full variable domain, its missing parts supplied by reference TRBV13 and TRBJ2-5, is AAGVIQSPRHLIKEKRETATLKCYPIPRHDTVYWYQQGPGQDPQFLISFYEKMQSDKGSIPDRFSAQQFSDYHSELNMSSLELGDSALYFCASSLGDGKETQYFGPGTRLLVL.